This T cell receptor beta chain was identified during a study of CD8+ T cells in alopecia areata. Germline assignment: CDR1 SGHRS and CDR2 YFSETQ. V lost 0 bases, J lost 5 bases, and 9 bases lay in between. The CDR3 is made up of 13 amino acids. Reverse transcription of extracted RNA yielded cDNA, which provided the sequencing template. The method was immunoSEQ multiplex PCR; TCRdb's version includes in-frame clones alone and lacks a portion of them. The table includes about 180,000 clones, about 66% detected once. Sequences were derived from CD8+ T cells sorted from blood, sampled at week 0. The source is a human donor with alopecia areata. J is TRBJ2-7 and V is TRBV5-1; D uncertain. In DNA, the CDR3 is TGCGCCAGCAGCTTGGAGGCAGTCAACGAGCAGTACTTC. It encodes CASSLEAVNEQYF.